This T cell receptor (beta chain) was found in a study of blood T cell repertoires in COVID-19 (dated by TCRdb to between 2020 and 2021). For context, the study as a whole: Samples from collaborators originated in the United States, Italy and Spain and spanned both the acute and convalescent phases of COVID-19. The samples were drawn from two sources: the first 160 participants of the ongoing ImmuneRACE study, and 1,000 to 1,500 subjects contributed by 6 global collaborators. The material from the prospective study consisted of cDNA or gDNA derived from T cells, B-cell-depleted T cells, or PBMCs. Subjects who had been exposed to COVID-19, were actively infected with it, or had recovered from it provided the deeply sampled blood TCRbeta repertoires that made up the dataset. Where available, HLA class I and class II types were obtained from metadata supplied by the sample provider rather than from assay-based typing. Nearly every sample came with metadata listing a de-identified subject ID, COVID-19 status, age in years and sex. The repertoires were released in a freely available public database intended as a resource for research on the immune response to SARS-CoV-2. Overall study outcomes, separate from this receptor: Clinical and demographic metadata were provided uncurated, with the amount varying by source and participant.

The V end loses 2 bases and the J end loses 5 bases, and a stretch of 7 bases separates them. The CDR3 covers 11 residues, taking in both the cysteine and the phenylalanine. The only DNA kept is the CDR3, 33 bases in frame from the first base. Taken from the germline V gene (reference sequence), the CDR1 and CDR2 loops are DFQATT and SNEGSKA. In the prospective study, participants were roughly 18 to 89 years old, resided in about two dozen geographic areas of the United States, and were enrolled through a virtual design. In the prospective study, participants were assigned to cohorts based on the clinical history participants reported in a screening survey and a study questionnaire. In the prospective study, whole blood, serum and a nasopharyngeal or oropharyngeal swab were collected from each participant by mobile phlebotomists. Over a 2-month period, participants in the prospective study had the option of providing additional blood draws and questionnaires. Before DNA extraction, prospective study blood samples were shipped either frozen or at room temperature.

About this clone: Its antigen remains undetermined. Base quality data are lacking; no much larger clone is found one base away. This sample also contains other DNA sequences that code for the same CDR3.

The immunoSEQ Assay, a bias-controlled multiplex PCR, was used to amplify TCRbeta CDR3 regions from genomic DNA. The study's own analysis went as follows. Within the assay, amplification of reference gene primers was used to estimate how many nucleated cells each sample contained. Sequence reads were collapsed and filtered to measure the absolute abundance of every unique TCRbeta CDR3 rearrangement. Productive Simpson clonality was computed per sample as the square root of Simpson's diversity index over productive rearrangements. The clones in this table, taken by TCRdb from immuneACCESS, are in-frame only. Not every clone is retained; where verified, under half of the shortfall comes from an unresolved V gene, and the cause of the rest is unknown. The DNA gave D and trimming, while V, J and clone size come from that table. The sample table shows around 450,000 clones, and 87% are seen once. The ten biggest clones cover just under 2% of the sample.

The chain is encoded by TRBV20-1 joined to TRBJ2-7; no D gene is confidently identified. Sequenced material: PBMCs or T cells enriched from blood (not recorded which). The source is a woman under 30 with acute COVID-19. The encoded CDR3 is CSARSGHEQYF. DNA sequence: TGCAGTGCTAGATCGGGTCACGAGCAGTACTTC.